Below are 19 T cell receptor beta chains sequenced from a single sample in a study of Ad26.COV2.S vaccination and SARS-CoV-2 variants. Regarding treatment: 15 to 20 received Ad26.COV2.S at low or high dose, single or two shots; five or six received placebo; per-sample allocation not given. Material that was analyzed had been drawn on day 63 after the first vaccine or placebo injection. Using immunoSEQ multiplex PCR, the repertoire was profiled, and TCRdb retains in-frame clones only, with some absent. In the table there are some 290,000 clones, around four fifths of which are singletons. Sequences were derived from peripheral blood, sampled in a trial of Ad26.COV2.S vaccine versus placebo. All receptors come from a person aged 18-65 years who received the Ad26.COV2.S COVID-19 vaccine or a placebo.

J is TRBJ2-7 and V is TRBV10-3; D remains unclear. Germline V gene sequence: CDR1 ENHRY, CDR2 SYGVKD. Trimming cost V 2 bases and J 6 bases, with 5 bases left between them. The CDR3 is 11 residues long. CDR3 loop: CAISETAEQYF. The CDR3 DNA reads as TGTGCCATCAGTGAGACTGCCGAGCAGTACTTC.

The J gene is TRBJ2-1, the V gene TRBV12-5; D is possibly TRBD2 (6 bases). The germline CDR1 and CDR2 sequences are LGHNT and FRNRAP. This CDR3 has 13 amino acids. Trimming shortened V by 1 base and J by 12 bases, and 13 bases separated the two germline ends. The CDR3 nucleotides are TGTGCTAGTGGTTTGGGGTGGTCGGAGGGGCAGTTCTTC. Its protein product is CASGLGWSEGQFF.

CDR3 DNA sequence: TGTGCCAGCAGTTCTCTCGGGTCCAGCTCCTACGAGCAGTACTTC. Its translation is CASSSLGSSSYEQYF. The V and J genes are TRBV27 and TRBJ2-7; D gene uncertain. Germline values: CDR1 MNHEY, CDR2 SMNVEV (reference sequence). The ends were cut back, 4 bases at V and 0 bases at J, with 13 bases in the middle. The CDR3 extends over 15 amino acids.

The V and J genes are TRBV12-3 or TRBV12-4 and TRBJ2-1, with 7 bases matching TRBD2. The CDR3 spans 13 residues. V lost 5 bases and J lost 11; bases outside the gene matches: 9. CDR3 region: CASSGEGSMKQFF. Written as DNA, the CDR3 is TGTGCCAGCAGTGGGGAGGGGTCGATGAAGCAGTTCTTC.

This rearrangement joins TRBV7-3 to TRBJ2-3; 11 positions agree with TRBD1. The germline CDR1 and CDR2 sequences are SGHTA and FQGTGA. This CDR3 region has 14 residues. V lost 9 bases, J lost 6 bases, and 8 bases stayed unmatched. CDR3 amino acids: CASADRGRRDTQYF. The CDR3 DNA reads TGTGCCAGTGCGGACAGGGGGCGAAGGGATACGCAGTATTTT.

This chain uses TRBV6-5 with TRBJ1-5; 9 bases are shared with TRBD1. The germline gives CDR1 MNHEY, CDR2 SVGAGI. With 2 bases clipped from V and 6 bases from J, the junction kept 8 bases outside the gene matches. The CDR3 is made up of 16 amino acids. CDR3: CASSYQQGAISQPQHF. In nucleotides, the CDR3 is TGTGCCAGCAGTTACCAACAGGGGGCTATTAGTCAGCCCCAGCATTTT.

This chain joins TRBV28 and TRBJ2-1; D unresolved. The V gene lost 4 bases and the J gene lost 14 bases, with 12 bases spanning the gap. CDR3 length: 11 residues. Per germline, CDR1 MDHEN and CDR2 SYDVKM. CDR3 amino acids: CASSSWGIKFF. The CDR3, as DNA: TGTGCCAGCAGTTCTTGGGGAATTAAGTTCTTC.

This clone occurred once. This chain joins TRBV5-6 and TRBJ2-7, with TRBD1 identical over 8 bases. Germline V gene sequence: CDR1 SGHDT, CDR2 YYEEEE. The CDR3 runs to 15 residues. V gave up 4 bases and J gave up 0 bases; unmatched junction bases: 6. The CDR3 DNA reads TGTGCCAGCAGCCCAGAGGACAGGGCCTCCTACGAGCAGTACTTC. Translating gives CASSPEDRASYEQYF.

CDR3 coding DNA: TGTGCCAGTAGGAAACAGGGGTCTGGGGCCAACGTCCTGACTTTC. It is translated as CASRKQGSGANVLTF. The chain uses TRBV19 and TRBJ2-6; TRBD1 matches at 7 bases. The CDR3 sequence is 15 residues long. Trimming cost V 6 bases and J 1 base; bases outside gene matches: 3. Germline loops: CDR1 LNHDA, CDR2 SQIVND (reference sequence). The full variable domain, its missing parts supplied by reference TRBV19 and TRBJ2-6, is DGGITQSPKYLFRKEGQNVTLSCEQNLNHDAMYWYRQDPGQGLRLIYYSQIVNDFQKGDIAEGYSVSREKKESFPLTVTSAQKNPTAFYLCASRKQGSGANVLTFGAGSRLTVL.

The chain combines TRBV28 with TRBJ1-1; maybe TRBD1 (5 bases). CDR1 MDHEN and CDR2 SYDVKM come from the germline V gene. The germline V and J ends were trimmed by 4 bases and 8 bases, with 8 bases remaining between them. CDR3 length: 11 residues. CDR3 DNA: TGTGCCAGCAGTTATGGGGGAGAAGCTTTCTTT. Encoded protein: CASSYGGEAFF.

This chain joins TRBV5-6 and TRBJ2-6; TRBD2 might be the D (5 bases). V gave up 4 bases and J gave up 1 base, with 12 bases separating them. Germline V gives CDR1 SGHDT, CDR2 YYEEEE. This CDR3 is built from 16 residues. The CDR3 spells CASSRGLYSGANVLTF. Here the CDR3 DNA reads TGTGCCAGCAGCCGCGGACTTTATTCTGGGGCCAACGTCCTGACTTTC.

In its sample, this clone was seen once. The CDR3, as DNA: TGTGCCAGCACCATTGGACAGGGGGCGCGATGGGATACGCAGTATTTT. Residues: CASTIGQGARWDTQYF. The chain employs TRBV2 and TRBJ2-3; 11 bases match TRBD1. The CDR3 loop spans 16 amino acids. Germline CDR1 SNHLY, CDR2 FYNNEI. The trim removed 7 bases at V and 6 bases at J, leaving 12 bases unmatched.

The chain uses TRBV4-1 and TRBJ1-4, with 7 bases identical to TRBD1. Germline V gene lookup returns CDR1 MGHRA and CDR2 YSYEKL. Trimming took 0 bases from V and 14 from J; bases not matched to a gene: 12. The CDR3 extends over 15 amino acids. The CDR3 region has the DNA TGCGCCAGCAGCCAAGAGGGACAGAAAGTGGCATTTCTGTTTTTT. It translates to CASSQEGQKVAFLFF.

A note on this clone: Different DNA sequences within this sample yield the same CDR3. The chain is built from TRBV3-1 (or the pseudogene TRBV3-2) and TRBJ2-3; TRBD2 matches at 7 bases. Unmatched junction bases numbered 8, after V lost 5 bases and J lost 3 bases. The CDR3 contains 15 residues. Per the germline V gene, CDR1 is LGHDT and CDR2 is YNNKEL (reference sequence). As DNA, the CDR3 is TGTGCCAGCAGCTTACCGGGGGGAGGTACAGATACGCAGTATTTT. Its translation: CASSLPGGGTDTQYF.

This clone has a handful of counts. The rearrangement links TRBV3-1 (or the pseudogene TRBV3-2) to TRBJ2-1, with 8 bases fitting TRBD2. The trim removed 1 base at V and 7 bases at J, leaving 6 bases unmatched. CDR1 and CDR2 (germline): LGHDT, YNNKEL (reference sequence). There are 15 residues in the CDR3. The CDR3 bases are TGTGCCAGCAGCCAAGGTGGACTAGCTCCAAATGAGCAGTTCTTC. Translation gives CASSQGGLAPNEQFF.

In DNA, the CDR3 is TGTGCCAGCACCCGGATCGACAGGGGCCCCATGTTGGGCACTGAAGCTTTCTTT. Amino acids: CASTRIDRGPMLGTEAFF. The chain couples TRBV2 to TRBJ1-1; 8 bases align to TRBD1. Germline V CDR1 and CDR2: SNHLY, FYNNEI. The CDR3 is 18 residues long. J gave up 4 bases and V 7 bases, and 20 bases lay outside the gene matches.

The genes are TRBV4-2 and TRBJ1-4; D is unresolved. The CDR3 sequence is 17 residues long. V lost 3 bases and J 1 base, leaving 15 bases between the germline ends. Germline CDR1 is LGHNA and CDR2 is YNFKEQ. CDR3 protein: CASSQDFRVGTNEKLFF. CDR3 nucleotide sequence: TGTGCCAGCAGCCAGGATTTCCGGGTGGGAACTAATGAAAAACTGTTTTTT.

The chain uses TRBV19 and TRBJ2-6; 7 nucleotides match TRBD1. The germline gives CDR1 LNHDA, CDR2 SQIVND (reference sequence). V was pared by 7 bases and J by 3 bases, with 9 bases of the junction left unmatched. The CDR3 totals 16 residues. As DNA, the CDR3 is TGTGCCAGTACCCTTAGGACAGGCGGTGGGGCCAACGTCCTGACTTTC. It is translated as CASTLRTGGGANVLTF.

This clone was seen a handful of times. This chain connects TRBV2 to TRBJ1-6, with D perhaps matching TRBD1 (5 bases). Looked up from germline, CDR1 is SNHLY and CDR2 is FYNNEI. The CDR3 consists of 15 residues. V gave up 3 bases and J gave up 7 bases, with 13 bases separating them. The CDR3 reads CASSEGLTDNSPLHF. CDR3 in DNA: TGTGCCAGCAGTGAGGGGTTGACAGACAATTCACCCCTCCACTTT.